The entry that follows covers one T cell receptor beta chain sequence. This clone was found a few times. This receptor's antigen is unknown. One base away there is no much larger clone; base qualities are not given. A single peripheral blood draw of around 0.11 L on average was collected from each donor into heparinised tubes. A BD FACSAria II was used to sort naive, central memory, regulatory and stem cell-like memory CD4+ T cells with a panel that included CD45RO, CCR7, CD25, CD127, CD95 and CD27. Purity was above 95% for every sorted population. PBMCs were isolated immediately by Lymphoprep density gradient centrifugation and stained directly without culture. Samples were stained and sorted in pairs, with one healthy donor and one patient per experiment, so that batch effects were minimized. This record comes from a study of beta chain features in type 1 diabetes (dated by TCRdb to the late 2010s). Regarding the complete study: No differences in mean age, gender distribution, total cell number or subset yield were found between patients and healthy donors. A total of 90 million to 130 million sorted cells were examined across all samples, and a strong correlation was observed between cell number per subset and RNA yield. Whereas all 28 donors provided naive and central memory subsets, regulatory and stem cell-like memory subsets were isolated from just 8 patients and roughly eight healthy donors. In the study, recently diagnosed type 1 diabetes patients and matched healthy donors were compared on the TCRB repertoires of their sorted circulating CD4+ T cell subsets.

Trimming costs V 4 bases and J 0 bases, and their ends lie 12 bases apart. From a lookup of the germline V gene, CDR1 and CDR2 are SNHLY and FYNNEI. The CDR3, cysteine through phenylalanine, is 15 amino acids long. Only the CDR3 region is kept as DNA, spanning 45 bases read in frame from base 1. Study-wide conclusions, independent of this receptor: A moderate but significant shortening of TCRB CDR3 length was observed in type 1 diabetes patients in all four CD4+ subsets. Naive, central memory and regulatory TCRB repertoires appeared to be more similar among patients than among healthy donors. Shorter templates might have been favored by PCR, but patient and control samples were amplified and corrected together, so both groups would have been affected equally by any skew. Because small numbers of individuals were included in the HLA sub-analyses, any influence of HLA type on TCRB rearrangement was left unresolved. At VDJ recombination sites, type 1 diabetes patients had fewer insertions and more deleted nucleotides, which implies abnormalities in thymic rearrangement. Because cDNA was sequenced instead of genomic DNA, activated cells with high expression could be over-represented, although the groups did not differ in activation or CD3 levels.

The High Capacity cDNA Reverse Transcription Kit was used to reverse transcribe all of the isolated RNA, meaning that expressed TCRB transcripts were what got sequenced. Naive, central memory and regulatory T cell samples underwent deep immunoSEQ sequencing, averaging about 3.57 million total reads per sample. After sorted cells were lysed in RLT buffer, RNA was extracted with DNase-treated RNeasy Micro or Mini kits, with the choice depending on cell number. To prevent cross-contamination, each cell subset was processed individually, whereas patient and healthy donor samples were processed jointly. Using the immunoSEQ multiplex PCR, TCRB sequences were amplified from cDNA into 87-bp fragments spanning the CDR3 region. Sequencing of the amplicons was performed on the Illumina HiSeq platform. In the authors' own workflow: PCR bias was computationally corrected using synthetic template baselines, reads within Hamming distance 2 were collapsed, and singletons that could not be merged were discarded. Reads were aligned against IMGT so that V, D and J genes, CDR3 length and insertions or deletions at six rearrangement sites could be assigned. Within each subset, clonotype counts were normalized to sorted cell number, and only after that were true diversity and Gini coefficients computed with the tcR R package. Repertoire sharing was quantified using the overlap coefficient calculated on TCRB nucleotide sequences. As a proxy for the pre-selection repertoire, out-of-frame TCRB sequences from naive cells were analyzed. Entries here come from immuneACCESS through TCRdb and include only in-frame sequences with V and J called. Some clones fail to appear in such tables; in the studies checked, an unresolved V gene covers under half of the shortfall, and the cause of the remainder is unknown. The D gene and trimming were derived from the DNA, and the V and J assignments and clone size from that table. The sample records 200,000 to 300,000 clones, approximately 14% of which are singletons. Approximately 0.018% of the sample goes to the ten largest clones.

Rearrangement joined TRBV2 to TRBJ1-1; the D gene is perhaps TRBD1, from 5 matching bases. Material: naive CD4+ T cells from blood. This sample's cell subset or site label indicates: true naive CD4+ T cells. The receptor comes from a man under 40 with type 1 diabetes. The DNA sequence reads TGTGCCAGCAGTGGAGGAGGGACGCTGAACACTGAAGCTTTCTTT. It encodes CASSGGGTLNTEAFF.